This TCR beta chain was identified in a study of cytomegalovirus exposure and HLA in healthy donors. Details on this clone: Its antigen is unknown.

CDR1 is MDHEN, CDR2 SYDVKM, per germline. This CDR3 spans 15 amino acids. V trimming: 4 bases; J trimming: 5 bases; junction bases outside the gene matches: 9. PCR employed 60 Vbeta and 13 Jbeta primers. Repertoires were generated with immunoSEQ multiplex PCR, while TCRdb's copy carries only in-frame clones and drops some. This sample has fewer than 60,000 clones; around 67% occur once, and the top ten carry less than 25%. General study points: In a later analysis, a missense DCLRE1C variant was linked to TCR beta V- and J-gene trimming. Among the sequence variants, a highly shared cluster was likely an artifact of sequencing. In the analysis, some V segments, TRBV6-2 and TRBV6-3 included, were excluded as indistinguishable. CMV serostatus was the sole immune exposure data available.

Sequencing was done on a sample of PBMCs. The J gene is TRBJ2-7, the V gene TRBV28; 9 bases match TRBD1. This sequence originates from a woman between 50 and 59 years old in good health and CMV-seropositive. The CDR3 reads CASSSPGTGLNEQYF. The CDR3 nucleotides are TGTGCCAGCAGTTCGCCCGGGACAGGGCTGAACGAGCAGTACTTC.